Each of the 15 T cell receptor beta chains below was sequenced from the same sample in a study of control samples from healthy donors and cancer patients. TCRdb keeps only in-frame clones here, not all; method: immunoSEQ multiplex PCR. The sample contains 150,000 to 200,000 clones, approximately 86% of which appear only once. The sequencing sample was made of blood. The receptors come from a woman aged 25 to 39 in good health.

This chain joins TRBV5-5 and TRBJ2-1, with D unclear. Germline-derived CDR1 and CDR2 are SGHKS and YYEKEE (reference sequence). V was trimmed by 1 base and J by 0 bases, leaving 11 bases between them. CDR3 length: 16 residues. Written as DNA, the CDR3 is TGTGCCAGCAGCTTGCGTCCTGTGAGCTCCTACAATGAGCAGTTCTTC. This sequence encodes CASSLRPVSSYNEQFF.

The rearrangement links TRBV19 to TRBJ1-5, with 9 bases lining up with TRBD1. The CDR3 has 14 amino acids. V shed 2 bases and J 7 bases; nucleotides not matched to a gene: 3. Per the germline V gene, CDR1 is LNHDA and CDR2 is SQIVND (reference sequence). The CDR3 region has the DNA TGTGCCAGTAGTATATTGACAGGGGGGCAGCCCCAGCATTTT. This codes for CASSILTGGQPQHF.

V is TRBV3-1 (or the pseudogene TRBV3-2) and J is TRBJ1-1, with D unclear. V was cut by 6 bases and J by 5 bases, with 10 bases left in between. Germline V lookup: CDR1 LGHDT, CDR2 YNNKEL (reference sequence). The CDR3 has 12 amino acids. CDR3 nucleotides: TGTGCCAGCAGTATGGTGGGGACTGAAGCTTTCTTT. Protein sequence: CASSMVGTEAFF.

V usage is TRBV4-2 and J usage is TRBJ2-3; D unclear. Germline-derived CDR1 and CDR2 are LGHNA and YNFKEQ. This CDR3 has 14 residues. V shed 1 base and J shed 0 bases, with 5 bases lying between them. The DNA for the CDR3 is TGTGCCAGCAGCCAAGCGGGCAGCACAGATACGCAGTATTTT. Its translation: CASSQAGSTDTQYF.

This clone was recorded a few times. The chain employs TRBV2 and TRBJ1-4, with a tentative D call TRBD1 (6 bases). Germline lookup yields CDR1 SNHLY and CDR2 FYNNEI. There are 14 residues in the CDR3. The V end was cut by 3 bases, the J end by 7 bases, with 12 bases between. CDR3 region: CASSEGAVSEKLFF. For the CDR3, the DNA is TGTGCCAGCAGTGAGGGGGCAGTCAGTGAAAAACTGTTTTTT.

The chain has TRBV15 and TRBJ1-2; D is unresolved. The V gene's germline CDR1 is LNHNV and CDR2 YYDKDF (reference sequence). Trimming removed 0 bases at V and 3 bases at J, with 14 bases between. There are 16 residues in the CDR3. The CDR3 coding sequence is TGTGCCACCAGCAGAGACTTACGAGGGCTGCACTATGGCTACACCTTC. Its protein product is CATSRDLRGLHYGYTF.

In DNA, the CDR3 is TGTGCCAGCAGCCAATACTGGGACAGACTCTACAATGAGCAGTTCTTC. Translated, it gives CASSQYWDRLYNEQFF. The V call is TRBV14, the J call TRBJ2-1; 7 bases line up with TRBD1. This CDR3 has 16 residues. CDR1 is SGHDN, CDR2 FVKESK, per germline. Losses at the gene ends were 2 bases for V and 3 bases for J; bases not matched to a gene: 7.

Of note for this clone: One end of the junction varies from germline; a read error may be responsible. The chain combines TRBV5-1 with TRBJ2-3; D possibly corresponds to TRBD1 (6 bases). Looked up from germline, CDR1 is SGHRS and CDR2 is YFSETQ. This CDR3 is 14 amino acids long. Here the CDR3 reads CASSLAGVLDTQYF. The CDR3 DNA sequence: TGCGCCAGCAGTTTGGCAGGGGTTTTAGATACGCAGTATTTT. The variable domain in full, with the rest retrieved from reference TRBV5-1 and TRBJ2-3, is KAGVTQTPRYLIKTRGQQVTLSCSPISGHRSVSWYQQTPGQGLQFLFEYFSETQRNKGNFPGRFSGRQFSNSRSEMNVSTLELGDSALYLCASSLAGVLDTQYFGPGTRLTVL.

The gene calls are TRBV7-2 and TRBJ2-7, with a tentative D call TRBD1 (6 bases). Per the germline V gene, CDR1 is SGHTA and CDR2 is FQGNSA. The CDR3 has 13 amino acids. Trimming took 4 bases from V and 6 from J, leaving 13 bases between them. CDR3: CASSSEGVSEQYF. The CDR3 coding sequence is TGTGCCAGCAGCTCAGAGGGGGTTAGCGAGCAGTACTTC.

Notes on this clone: A single base separates this from a much larger clone, so it may be a read error. The V call is TRBV6-5, the J call TRBJ2-2, with 7 bases matching TRBD1. Germline CDR1 and CDR2: MNHEY and SVGAGI. The CDR3 spans 15 residues. J was trimmed by 2 bases and V by 5 bases; bases with no gene match: 5. CDR3 DNA: TGTGCCAGCAGTCTGCACAGGGGAAACACCGGGGAGCTGTTTTTT. Translation: CASSLHRGNTGELFF.

The chain recombines TRBV5-6 with TRBJ2-7, with 7 bases lining up with TRBD1. CDR1 SGHDT and CDR2 YYEEEE come from the germline V gene. This CDR3 region has 13 residues. The junction had 4 bases not matched to a gene; V was cut back by 4 bases and J by 3 bases. Written as DNA, the CDR3 is TGTGCCAGCAGCGATGGGACAGTCTACGAGCAGTACTTC. It encodes CASSDGTVYEQYF.

The chain combines TRBV5-1 with TRBJ1-2; D is uncertain. CDR1 SGHRS and CDR2 YFSETQ come from the germline V gene. V was shortened by 4 bases and J by 8 bases, with 12 bases between the two germline ends. There are 12 residues in the CDR3. The CDR3 DNA sequence: TGCGCCAGCAGCCCGGACTTGGAGGGCTACACCTTC. Its protein is CASSPDLEGYTF.

About this clone: This sample also contains other DNA sequences that code for the same CDR3. The rearrangement links TRBV5-1 to TRBJ2-1; unclear D gene. Germline V lookup: CDR1 SGHRS, CDR2 YFSETQ. V was cut by 0 bases and J by 4 bases, with 2 bases left in between. The CDR3 is 12 residues long. CDR3 loop: CASSLVYNEQFF. CDR3 sequence (DNA): TGCGCCAGCAGCTTGGTATACAATGAGCAGTTCTTC. Full variable domain (outside the CDR3, taken from reference TRBV5-1 and TRBJ2-1): KAGVTQTPRYLIKTRGQQVTLSCSPISGHRSVSWYQQTPGQGLQFLFEYFSETQRNKGNFPGRFSGRQFSNSRSEMNVSTLELGDSALYLCASSLVYNEQFFGPGTRLTVL.

The chain recombines TRBV7-9 with TRBJ1-1, with D uncertain. The CDR3 spans 12 residues. Germline V lookup: CDR1 SEHNR, CDR2 FQNEAQ (reference sequence). V was trimmed by 7 bases and J by 1 base, leaving 7 bases between them. The CDR3 DNA follows: TGTGCCAGCAACACAGAGAACACTGAAGCTTTCTTT. It yields the protein CASNTENTEAFF.

As DNA, the CDR3 is TGTGCCAGCAAAGGGTTAGGGGGCATCTACGAGCAGTACTTC. Translating gives CASKGLGGIYEQYF. V is TRBV28 and J is TRBJ2-7; 7 bases fit TRBD1. The CDR3 sequence is 14 residues long. Germline assignment: CDR1 MDHEN and CDR2 SYDVKM. The V and J ends lost 7 bases and 3 bases, in that order; junction bases with no gene match: 9.